These 30 T cell receptor beta chains were sequenced from one sample in a study of control samples from healthy donors and cancer patients. Produced via immunoSEQ multiplex PCR; TCRdb's table is partial and in-frame only. The table records tens of thousands of clones, around 90% of them present only once. The sequenced sample was PBMCs. The receptors stem from a woman aged 55-70 years with head and neck cancer.

The rearrangement joins TRBV4-2 to TRBJ2-3, with 11 bases identical to TRBD2. Trimming at V came to 0 bases and at J to 1 base, leaving 0 bases not matched to a gene. The germline gives CDR1 LGHNA, CDR2 YNFKEQ. This CDR3 is built from 16 residues. CDR3 residues: CASSQELAGGTDTQYF. The CDR3 DNA reads as TGTGCCAGCAGCCAAGAACTAGCGGGGGGCACAGATACGCAGTATTTT.

The chain employs TRBV30 and TRBJ1-4, with TRBD1 as a possible D gene (6 bases). The CDR3 loop spans 15 amino acids. Trimming left V 0 bases short and J 8 bases short, with 16 bases between. Per the germline V gene, CDR1 is GTSNPN and CDR2 is SVGIG (reference sequence). The CDR3 DNA reads as TGTGCCTGGAGTGTACGTCGGGGGGCGGGCGAAAAACTGTTTTTT. Its protein is CAWSVRRGAGEKLFF. The whole variable domain, filled in from reference TRBV30 and TRBJ1-4, reads SQTIHQWPATLVQPVGSPLSLECTVEGTSNPNLYWYRQAAGRGLQLLFYSVGIGQISSEVPQNLSASRPQDRQFILSSKKLLLSDSGFYLCAWSVRRGAGEKLFFGSGTQLSVL.

This clone came up once. This rearrangement joins TRBV5-5 to TRBJ1-2; possibly TRBD1 for D (5 bases). The CDR3 length is 13 residues. CDR1 and CDR2 (germline): SGHKS, YYEKEE (reference sequence). V gave up 0 bases and J gave up 10 bases, with 13 bases separating them. The CDR3 protein is CASSLGDWGDYTF. The CDR3 DNA reads TGTGCCAGCAGCTTGGGGGACTGGGGGGACTACACCTTC.

The chain uses TRBV6-5 and TRBJ2-3; 10 bases agree with TRBD2. Germline V lookup: CDR1 MNHEY, CDR2 SVGAGI. The junction had 5 bases not matched to a gene; V was cut back by 8 bases and J by 3 bases. The CDR3 sequence is 14 residues long. CDR3 bases: TGTGCCAGCGTCCCGGGACTAGCGACAGATACGCAGTATTTT. Protein product: CASVPGLATDTQYF.

This clone has a handful of counts. The CDR3 sequence: CASTGQGSDVGPQHF. The CDR3, as DNA: TGTGCCAGCACAGGACAGGGCTCCGACGTGGGGCCCCAGCATTTT. This chain links TRBV2 with TRBJ1-5; TRBD1 agrees at 8 bases. Germline assignment: CDR1 SNHLY and CDR2 FYNNEI. The ends lost 7 bases at V and 9 bases at J; junction bases unmatched: 14. This CDR3 contains 15 residues.

The chain carries TRBV10-1 and TRBJ2-3, with 7 bases lining up with TRBD1. The J segment lost 0 bases and the V segment lost 5 bases, leaving 5 bases of the junction unmatched. The V gene's germline CDR1 is WNHNN and CDR2 SYGVQD (reference sequence). The length of the CDR3 is 15 residues. DNA for the CDR3: TGCGCCAGCAGTCCAGGGGGTACTAGCACAGATACGCAGTATTTT. Its protein product is CASSPGGTSTDTQYF.

This clone showed up just once. The V and J genes are TRBV15 and TRBJ1-3, with 10 bases lining up with TRBD1. The V segment lost 1 base and the J segment 1 base; nucleotides outside the gene matches: 1. Germline-derived CDR1 and CDR2 are LNHNV and YYDKDF (reference sequence). The CDR3 has 16 residues. This CDR3 is CATSRAGQGSGNTIYF. DNA for the CDR3: TGTGCCACCAGCAGAGCGGGACAGGGGTCTGGAAACACCATATATTTT.

The chain links TRBV2 to TRBJ1-2; D remains ambiguous. This CDR3 is 13 amino acids long. Trimming shortened V by 7 bases and J by 0 bases, and 9 bases separated the two germline ends. From germline, CDR1 is SNHLY and CDR2 FYNNEI. The CDR3: CASIHSTNYGYTF. In DNA form, the CDR3 reads TGTGCCAGCATACACAGCACTAACTATGGCTACACCTTC.

The chain joins TRBV2 to TRBJ2-7; no reliable D call. The CDR3 has 13 residues. The V gene's germline CDR1 is SNHLY and CDR2 FYNNEI. Trimming shortened V by 4 bases and J by 1 base, and 8 bases separated the two germline ends. CDR3 sequence: CASSVGQSYEQYF. Written as DNA, the CDR3 is TGTGCCAGCAGTGTCGGGCAGTCCTACGAGCAGTACTTC.

This chain links TRBV29-1 with TRBJ2-2; D gene ambiguous. Trimming shortened V by 4 bases and J by 4 bases, and 10 bases separated the two germline ends. The CDR3 loop spans 13 amino acids. The germline CDR1 and CDR2 sequences are SQVTM and ANQGSEA. The CDR3 DNA follows: TGCAGCGTTGTCTTTGCAGGCACCGGGGAGCTGTTTTTT. It specifies CSVVFAGTGELFF.

V and J are TRBV7-2 and TRBJ1-5; 11 nucleotides agree with TRBD1. The CDR3 is 15 residues long. With V trimmed by 5 bases and J by 6 bases, 6 bases remained unmatched. Germline V CDR1 and CDR2: SGHTA, FQGNSA. This chain's CDR3 is CASSPGQGAGQPQHF. DNA of the CDR3: TGTGCCAGCAGCCCAGGACAGGGGGCTGGTCAGCCCCAGCATTTT.

The rearrangement links TRBV12-3 or TRBV12-4 to TRBJ1-1, with D perhaps matching TRBD1 (5 bases). The CDR3 spans 13 residues. The V gene lost 1 base and the J gene lost 4 bases, with 7 bases spanning the gap. The chain's CDR3 is CASSLDQGTEAFF. DNA for the CDR3: TGTGCCAGCAGTTTAGACCAGGGCACTGAAGCTTTCTTT.

The chain is built from TRBV3-1 (or the pseudogene TRBV3-2) and TRBJ2-1, with TRBD2 identical over 7 bases. CDR1 is LGHDT and CDR2 is YNNKEL in the germline V gene (reference sequence). The CDR3 contains 15 residues. After removal of 0 bases from V and 4 bases from J, the junction contained 3 bases not matched to a gene. CDR3 region: CASSQDPGLYNEQFF. CDR3 DNA sequence: TGTGCCAGCAGCCAAGACCCGGGACTATACAATGAGCAGTTCTTC.

Only one count was recorded for this clone. The chain has TRBV10-2 and TRBJ1-3; D uncertain. Germline assignment: CDR1 WSHSY and CDR2 SAAADI. Trimming took off 7 bases at V and 0 bases at J, with 7 bases between the two ends. The CDR3 is 13 amino acids. The CDR3 bases are TGCGCCAGCAAGACACTCTCTGGAAACACCATATATTTT. Encoded protein: CASKTLSGNTIYF.

In this sample, this clone turned up a few times. This chain links TRBV15 with TRBJ2-5; weak D call: TRBD1 (7 bases). The CDR3 has 14 residues. CDR1 LNHNV and CDR2 YYDKDF come from the germline V gene (reference sequence). V lost 4 bases and J 5 bases, leaving 14 bases between the germline ends. The CDR3, as DNA: TGTGCCACCAGCAAGGAGGGGGCCAGGGAGACCCAGTACTTC. Translated, it gives CATSKEGARETQYF.

This chain connects TRBV21-1 to TRBJ2-7; TRBD2 reflects the table's D call only, with no check against the DNA. TRBV21-1 is a known pseudogene. This CDR3 spans 16 amino acids. CDR3 sequence reads: CASSKQPSGNNYEQYF. In nucleotides, the CDR3 is TGTGCCAGCAGCAAACAACCTAGCGGAAATAACTACGAGCAGTACTTC.

The genes are TRBV19 and TRBJ1-1, with unresolved D. Trimming removed 4 bases from V and 1 base from J, with 13 bases in between. CDR1 and CDR2 from the germline V gene are LNHDA and SQIVND (reference sequence). This CDR3 is 15 amino acids long. CDR3 nucleotides: TGTGCCAGTAGTACTTTGTCAGAGTGGAACACTGAAGCTTTCTTT. It is translated as CASSTLSEWNTEAFF.

The chain carries TRBV6-6 and TRBJ1-6; perhaps TRBD1 as D (6 bases). The germline V gene has CDR1 MNHNY and CDR2 SVGAGI (reference sequence). V lost 6 bases and J lost 7, with 16 bases in between. This CDR3 is built from 15 residues. CDR3 nucleotide sequence: TGTGCCAGCAGACCCCAACAGGGAAGGAATTCACCCCTCCACTTT. Translating gives CASRPQQGRNSPLHF.

V gene TRBV4-1 combines with J gene TRBJ1-4, with a possible D match to TRBD1 (5 bases). The CDR3 is made up of 15 amino acids. Trimming took 4 bases from V and 4 from J, leaving 13 bases between them. The germline gives CDR1 MGHRA, CDR2 YSYEKL. The CDR3 sequence is CASSLSTAFNEKLFF. CDR3 bases: TGCGCCAGCAGCCTCTCGACAGCCTTTAATGAAAAACTGTTTTTT.

CDR3 region: CASSPDTYGYTF. The CDR3, as DNA: TGTGCCAGCTCACCTGACACCTATGGCTACACCTTC. The rearrangement uses TRBV18 and TRBJ1-2; D gene ambiguous. This CDR3 is built from 12 residues. CDR1 is KGHSH and CDR2 is LQKENI in the germline V gene. Deletions cut 3 bases from V and 4 bases from J, with 6 bases between.

The CDR3 DNA follows: TGCGCCAGCAGCTTGGAGGCTTATTCCTACAATGAGCAGTTCTTC. It encodes CASSLEAYSYNEQFF. The chain has TRBV5-1 and TRBJ2-1; D remains unclear. The germline V and J ends were trimmed by 0 bases and 1 base, with 8 bases remaining between them. The CDR3 totals 15 residues. Germline-derived CDR1 and CDR2 are SGHRS and YFSETQ.

The chain uses TRBV4-2 and TRBJ2-3; D call uncertain. This CDR3 spans 18 amino acids. V lost 0 bases, J lost 1 base, and 17 bases lay in between. CDR1 and CDR2 from the germline V gene are LGHNA and YNFKEQ. The CDR3 DNA sequence: TGTGCCAGCAGCCAAGATAGGCCCGGGTGGCCCCGCACAGATACGCAGTATTTT. Amino acids: CASSQDRPGWPRTDTQYF.

This clone was counted a single time. V is TRBV9 and J is TRBJ1-3; a weak D match, TRBD1 (5 bases). The germline V gene encodes CDR1 SGDLS and CDR2 YYNGEE. The germline V and J ends were trimmed by 7 bases and 0 bases, with 11 bases remaining between them. The CDR3 runs to 14 residues. The CDR3 DNA follows: TGTGCCAGCGGGGCAGGGCTCTCTGGAAACACCATATATTTT. Translated: CASGAGLSGNTIYF.

The chain has TRBV7-8 and TRBJ1-6; D unclear. The CDR3 length is 12 residues. The V end lost 0 bases, the J end lost 10 bases, and 4 bases lay between the germline ends. The germline V gene encodes CDR1 SGHVS and CDR2 FQNEAQ. CDR3 in DNA: TGTGCCAGCAGCTTAGCGGCCTCACCCCTCCACTTT. Translated: CASSLAASPLHF.

This chain connects TRBV28 to TRBJ2-2; no clear D gene. CDR1 is MDHEN, CDR2 SYDVKM, per germline. The CDR3 contains 13 residues. V lost 6 bases and J lost 5, with 10 bases in between. Here the CDR3 reads CASSPPSTGELFF. The CDR3 DNA follows: TGTGCCAGCAGCCCGCCCTCGACCGGGGAGCTGTTTTTT.

The V and J genes are TRBV27 and TRBJ2-7, with 8 bases fitting TRBD2. Losses at the gene ends were 3 bases for V and 7 bases for J; bases not matched to a gene: 8. Germline CDR1 is MNHEY and CDR2 is SMNVEV (reference sequence). This CDR3 comprises 14 residues. The CDR3 sequence is CASSFTAGVGEQYF. The CDR3 DNA reads as TGTGCCAGCAGTTTTACAGCGGGAGTGGGGGAGCAGTACTTC.

The chain couples TRBV7-3 to TRBJ2-1; maybe TRBD2 (5 bases). Germline-derived CDR1 and CDR2 are SGHTA and FQGTGA. This CDR3 spans 13 amino acids. V shed 0 bases and J shed 13 bases, with 13 bases lying between them. In DNA, the CDR3 is TGTGCCAGCAGCTTAACTGCGTGGACTGCACAGTTCTTC. Residues: CASSLTAWTAQFF.

The rearrangement joins TRBV6-4 to TRBJ2-1, with 16 bases identical to TRBD2. The CDR3 has 16 residues. Per germline, CDR1 MRHNA and CDR2 SNTAGT. The junction had 4 bases not matched to a gene; V was cut back by 3 bases and J by 8 bases. The CDR3 DNA reads as TGTGCCAGCAGTGAAGGGACTAGCGGGAGGGCATATGAGCAGTTCTTC. Its translation: CASSEGTSGRAYEQFF.

This clone was seen only a few times. The V gene is TRBV4-1, the J gene TRBJ1-5; weak D call: TRBD1 (6 bases). The CDR3 is made up of 15 amino acids. In germline, CDR1 is MGHRA, CDR2 YSYEKL. The V end was cut by 1 base, the J end by 3 bases, with 10 bases between. In nucleotides, the CDR3 is TGCGCCAGCAGCCAAGCACAGGGATACAATCAGCCCCAGCATTTT. This translates into CASSQAQGYNQPQHF.

The chain links TRBV28 to TRBJ1-5; no clear D. Germline-derived CDR1 and CDR2 are MDHEN and SYDVKM. This CDR3 spans 15 amino acids. Trimming shortened V by 5 bases and J by 1 base, and 12 bases separated the two germline ends. CDR3 nucleotides: TGTGCCAGCAGTCCGAGTTCGGCGAGCAATCAGCCCCAGCATTTT. Translation: CASSPSSASNQPQHF.